These 8 T cell receptor beta chains were all obtained from the same sample, sequenced in a study of blood T cell repertoires in COVID-19. Sequenced by immunoSEQ multiplex PCR; TCRdb stores in-frame clones only, minus some. The sample has around 300,000 clones; 80% to 95% are singletons. Sequencing input: peripheral blood. These receptors all come from a woman in her thirties with COVID-19, enrolled during active disease.

In the case of this clone: This could be a read error, since a much larger clone is one nucleotide away. This chain links TRBV11-1 with TRBJ2-3; 10 bases are shared with TRBD1. After removal of 5 bases from V and 4 bases from J, the junction contained 3 bases not matched to a gene. The length of the CDR3 is 14 residues. Looked up from germline, CDR1 is SGHAT and CDR2 is FQDESV (reference sequence). The CDR3 region is CASSPGQGADTQYF. DNA for the CDR3: TGTGCCAGCAGCCCTGGACAGGGGGCAGATACGCAGTATTTT.

This CDR3 is CASSDDRVQPQHF. In nucleotides, the CDR3 is TGCGCCAGCAGTGATGACAGGGTTCAGCCCCAGCATTTT. The rearrangement uses TRBV10-1 and TRBJ1-5; 7 bases align to TRBD1. CDR3 length: 13 amino acids. The junction had 2 bases not matched to a gene; V was cut back by 3 bases and J by 6 bases. Germline CDR1 and CDR2: WNHNN and SYGVQD (reference sequence).

This rearrangement joins TRBV21-1 to TRBJ2-1; the listed D gene, TRBD2, was not tested against the DNA. TRBV21-1 is given as a pseudogene. This CDR3 has 12 amino acids. The CDR3 here is CASSSSGNEQFF. Written as DNA, the CDR3 is TGTGCCAGCAGCAGCAGCGGCAATGAGCAGTTCTTC.

This rearrangement joins TRBV3-1 (or the pseudogene TRBV3-2) to TRBJ1-4; possibly TRBD1 for D (6 bases). The ends were cut back, 5 bases at V and 4 bases at J, with 14 bases in the middle. The CDR3 sequence is 15 residues long. The V gene's germline CDR1 is LGHDT and CDR2 YNNKEL (reference sequence). In nucleotides, the CDR3 is TGTGCCAGCAGCTCGAGCGGGACACTTAATGAAAAACTGTTTTTT. It translates to CASSSSGTLNEKLFF.

The chain employs TRBV4-1 and TRBJ1-2; TRBD1 agrees at 9 bases. The V and J ends lost 0 bases and 8 bases, in that order; junction bases with no gene match: 10. The CDR3 contains 16 residues. CDR1 is MGHRA, CDR2 YSYEKL, per germline. In DNA form, the CDR3 reads TGCGCCAGCAGCCAAGATTATTATGGGACAGGGTCCGGCTACACCTTC. Its protein product is CASSQDYYGTGSGYTF.

This sequence joins TRBV6-5 and TRBJ1-2; a possible D gene is TRBD1 (6 bases). The CDR3 is 13 amino acids. Between the trimmed V and J ends, which lost 5 bases and 4 bases, there was a span of 11 bases. Germline-derived CDR1 and CDR2 are MNHEY and SVGAGI. For the CDR3, the DNA is TGTGCCAGCAGTACGACAGGCCTCTATGGCTACACCTTC. Translating gives CASSTTGLYGYTF.

The chain is built from TRBV19 and TRBJ1-1; 7 positions match TRBD1. Germline trimming cut 7 bases from V and 3 bases from J; bases unmatched to any gene: 8. The CDR3 runs 14 residues. Germline V gene lookup returns CDR1 LNHDA and CDR2 SQIVND (reference sequence). CDR3 residues: CASTPGGKDTEAFF. In nucleotides, the CDR3 is TGTGCCAGTACCCCAGGGGGGAAGGACACTGAAGCTTTCTTT.

CDR3 loop: CAWSGQGFSEAFF. The CDR3 DNA follows: TGTGCCTGGAGTGGACAGGGGTTTAGTGAAGCTTTCTTT. This sequence joins TRBV30 and TRBJ1-1; 8 bases agree with TRBD1. The CDR3 consists of 13 residues. CDR1 is GTSNPN, CDR2 SVGIG, per germline (reference sequence). The V segment lost 1 base and the J segment 7 bases; nucleotides outside the gene matches: 5.